One T cell receptor (beta chain) is described in this entry. This specimen belongs to a study of blood T cell repertoires in COVID-19. Across the study: The United States, Italy and Spain were the sources of the acute and convalescent COVID-19 samples.

V trimming: 2 bases; J trimming: 2 bases; junction bases outside the gene matches: 6. Germline CDR1 GTSNPN, CDR2 SVGIG (reference sequence). This CDR3 spans 15 amino acids. Sequencing used immunoSEQ multiplex PCR; TCRdb keeps in-frame clones, though not all of them. There are 29,000 or so clones in the sample; 92% occur only once, and 2.4% lies in the top ten. The receptor comes from a man aged 50 to 60 with active COVID-19. The source material was peripheral blood. The chain employs TRBV30 and TRBJ1-3, with 7 bases aligning to TRBD1. CDR3 DNA sequence: TGTGCCTGGAGTCCAGGAGGGGGCCCTGGAAACACCATATATTTT. It specifies CAWSPGGGPGNTIYF. The full variable domain, completed using reference TRBV30 and TRBJ1-3, is SQTIHQWPATLVQPVGSPLSLECTVEGTSNPNLYWYRQAAGRGLQLLFYSVGIGQISSEVPQNLSASRPQDRQFILSSKKLLLSDSGFYLCAWSPGGGPGNTIYFGEGSWLTVV.